This T cell receptor beta chain was captured by sequencing in a study of cytomegalovirus exposure and HLA in healthy donors. The PCR employed 60 Vbeta primers together with 13 Jbeta primers. Some clones are missing from TCRdb's copy, which holds only in-frame ones; the method was immunoSEQ multiplex PCR. The table records around 130,000 clones, 8% to 9.5% of them present only once. The ends were cut back, 5 bases at V and 7 bases at J, with 11 bases in the middle. Germline loops: CDR1 LNHDA, CDR2 SQIVND (reference sequence). The CDR3 totals 13 residues. This clone was recorded a few times. The receptor was derived from a man aged 40-49 years in good health and CMV-seronegative. The J gene is TRBJ2-2, the V gene TRBV19; D gene ambiguous. The sample comprised PBMCs. CDR3: CASSPTLSGELFF. The CDR3 DNA is TGTGCCAGTAGTCCCACTTTGAGCGGGGAGCTGTTTTTT.